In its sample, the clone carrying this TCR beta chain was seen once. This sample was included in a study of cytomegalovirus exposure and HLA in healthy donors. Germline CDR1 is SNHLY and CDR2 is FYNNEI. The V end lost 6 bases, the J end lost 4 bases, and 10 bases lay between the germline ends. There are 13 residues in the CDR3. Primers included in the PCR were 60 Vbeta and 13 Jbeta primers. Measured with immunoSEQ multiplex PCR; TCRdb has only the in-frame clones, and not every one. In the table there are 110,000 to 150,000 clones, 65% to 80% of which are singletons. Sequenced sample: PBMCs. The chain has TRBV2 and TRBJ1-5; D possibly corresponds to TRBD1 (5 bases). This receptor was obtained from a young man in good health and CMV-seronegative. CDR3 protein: CASRETVNQPQHF. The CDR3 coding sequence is TGTGCCAGCAGGGAGACAGTGAATCAGCCCCAGCATTTT.